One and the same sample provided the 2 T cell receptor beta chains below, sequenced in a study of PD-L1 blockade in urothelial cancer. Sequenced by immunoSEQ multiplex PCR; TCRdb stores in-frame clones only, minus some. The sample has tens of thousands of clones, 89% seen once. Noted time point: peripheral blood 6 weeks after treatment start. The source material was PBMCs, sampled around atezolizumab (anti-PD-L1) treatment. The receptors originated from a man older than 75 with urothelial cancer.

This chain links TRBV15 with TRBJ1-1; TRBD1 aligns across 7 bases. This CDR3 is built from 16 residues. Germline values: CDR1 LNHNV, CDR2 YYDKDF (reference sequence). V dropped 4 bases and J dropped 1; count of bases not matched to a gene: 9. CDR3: CATSTPPGTENTEAFF. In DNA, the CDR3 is TGTGCCACCAGCACTCCGCCGGGGACAGAGAACACTGAAGCTTTCTTT.

The CDR3 spells CASSTTSGSNTGELFF. Written as DNA, the CDR3 is TGTGCCAGTAGTACCACTAGCGGGAGTAACACCGGGGAGCTGTTTTTT. J is TRBJ2-2 and V is TRBV19, with 11 bases fitting TRBD2. V trimming: 4 bases; J trimming: 2 bases; junction bases outside the gene matches: 3. The CDR3 is made up of 16 amino acids. The germline CDR1 and CDR2 sequences are LNHDA and SQIVND (reference sequence).